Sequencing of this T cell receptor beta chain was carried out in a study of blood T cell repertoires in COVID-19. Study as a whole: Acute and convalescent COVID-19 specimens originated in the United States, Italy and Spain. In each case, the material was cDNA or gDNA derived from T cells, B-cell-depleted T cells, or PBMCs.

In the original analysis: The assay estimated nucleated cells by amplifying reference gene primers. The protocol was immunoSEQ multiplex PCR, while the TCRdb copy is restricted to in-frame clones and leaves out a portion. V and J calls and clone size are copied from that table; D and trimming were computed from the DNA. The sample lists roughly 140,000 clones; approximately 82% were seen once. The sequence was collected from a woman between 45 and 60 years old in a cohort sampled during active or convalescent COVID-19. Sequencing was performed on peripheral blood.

CDR3 nucleotides: TGTGCCAGCAGCGAGCAGGATGGGCCCAATCAGCCCCAGCATTTT. This codes for CASSEQDGPNQPQHF. This chain joins TRBV9 and TRBJ1-5; the D is unclear. The V and J ends lost 3 bases and 3 bases respectively, with 13 bases between them. This CDR3 has 15 amino acids. The germline V gene encodes CDR1 SGDLS and CDR2 YYNGEE.